There are many counts of the clone carrying this T cell receptor beta chain. V dropped 2 bases and J dropped 8 bases, with 15 bases sitting between them. The germline V gene has CDR1 SGHAT and CDR2 FQNNGV. The CDR3 sequence is 15 residues long. This specimen belongs to a study of blood T cell repertoires in COVID-19. Study summary: COVID-19 samples from acute and convalescent phases originated in the United States, Italy and Spain. PBMCs, B-cell-depleted T cells, or T cells were the source of the cDNA or gDNA that made up the material.

Authors' methods: By means of reference gene primer amplification, nucleated cell counts were estimated. Data came from immunoSEQ multiplex PCR; TCRdb stores just in-frame clones and leaves some out. V, J and clone size were drawn from that table, and D and trimming were deduced from the DNA. The data hold about 210,000 clones, with under 95% observed a single time. The chain uses TRBV11-2 and TRBJ1-4; possibly TRBD1 for D (5 bases). The sequence was obtained from a man younger than 40 with acute or convalescent COVID-19. Sample: peripheral blood. The CDR3 DNA sequence: TGTGCCAGCAGCTTATATACGGGGGGTAGCGAAAAACTGTTTTTT. The encoded protein is CASSLYTGGSEKLFF. The full variable domain, rest sourced from reference TRBV11-2 and TRBJ1-4, is EAGVAQSPRYKIIEKRQSVAFWCNPISGHATLYWYQQILGQGPKLLIQFQNNGVVDDSQLPKDRFSAERLKGVDSTLKIQPAKLEDSAVYLCASSLYTGGSEKLFFGSGTQLSVL.